This T cell receptor beta chain stems from a study of pediatric ulcerative colitis. Whole-study findings and limits: Blood-rectal clonal overlap within each person was significantly higher in ulcerative colitis patients than controls.

The V and J ends lost 4 bases and 4 bases respectively, with 14 bases between them. Per germline, CDR1 MGHRA and CDR2 YSYEKL. The CDR3 is 15 amino acids. Sequencing used immunoSEQ multiplex PCR; TCRdb keeps in-frame clones, though not all of them. The sample lists about 64,000 clones, about 86% occurring once. This clone was counted only a few times. Its antigen is not known. The chain combines TRBV4-1 with TRBJ2-4; D tentatively fits TRBD1 or TRBD2 (5 bases each). The clonotype was recovered from a boy younger than 18 with severe ulcerative colitis. Specimen: blood. The CDR3 nucleotides read TGCGCCAGCAGCCGAACCGGGACCGAGAAAAACATTCAGTACTTC. The encoded protein is CASSRTGTEKNIQYF.